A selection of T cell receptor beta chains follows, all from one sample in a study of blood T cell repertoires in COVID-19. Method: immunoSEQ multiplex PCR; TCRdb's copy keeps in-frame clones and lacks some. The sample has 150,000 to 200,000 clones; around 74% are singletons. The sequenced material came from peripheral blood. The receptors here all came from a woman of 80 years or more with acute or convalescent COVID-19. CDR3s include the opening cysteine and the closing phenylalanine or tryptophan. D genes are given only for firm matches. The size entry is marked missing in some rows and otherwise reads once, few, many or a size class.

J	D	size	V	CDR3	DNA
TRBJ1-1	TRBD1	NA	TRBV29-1	CSVRRTGHGNTEAFF	TGCAGCGTTAGACGGACAGGGCATGGGAACACTGAAGCTTTCTTT
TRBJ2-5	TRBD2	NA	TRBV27	CASSLTAGYGAVTQYF	TGTGCCAGCAGTTTGACAGCGGGATATGGCGCGGTGACCCAGTACTTC
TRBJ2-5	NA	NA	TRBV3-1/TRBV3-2	CASSQERGAEGETQYF	TGTGCCAGCAGCCAAGAACGCGGGGCTGAGGGAGAGACCCAGTACTTC
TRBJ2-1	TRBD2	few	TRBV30	CAWSKLARRLQQFF	TGTGCCTGGAGTAAACTAGCGCGGCGCTTACAGCAGTTCTTC
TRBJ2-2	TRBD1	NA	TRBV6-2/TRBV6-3	CASSTRDRYTGELFF	TGTGCCAGCAGTACAAGGGACAGATACACCGGGGAGCTGTTTTTT
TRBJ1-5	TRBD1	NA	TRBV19	CASIPTGNSNQPQHF	TGTGCCAGTATTCCGACAGGGAATAGCAATCAGCCCCAGCATTTT
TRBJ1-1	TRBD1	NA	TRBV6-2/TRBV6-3	CASSFRQGGTEAFF	TGTGCCAGCAGCTTTCGACAGGGGGGAACTGAAGCTTTCTTT
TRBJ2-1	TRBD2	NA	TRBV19	CASSEYSTSGRYQGEQFF	TGTGCCAGTAGTGAGTATTCGACTAGCGGGAGATATCAGGGTGAGCAGTTCTTC
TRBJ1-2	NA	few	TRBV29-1	CSVVWRQDNYGYTF	TGCAGCGTTGTCTGGAGACAGGATAACTATGGCTACACCTTC
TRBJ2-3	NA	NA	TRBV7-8	CATIPKTRETRRDTQYF	TGTGCCACCATACCAAAGACTAGGGAGACAAGACGGGATACGCAGTATTTT
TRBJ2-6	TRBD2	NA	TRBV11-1	CASSLAAGVRGANVLTF	TGTGCCAGCAGCTTAGCAGCGGGAGTCCGTGGGGCCAACGTCCTGACTTTC
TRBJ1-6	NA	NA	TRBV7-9	CASGEINSPLHF	TGTGCCAGCGGAGAGATTAATTCACCCCTCCACTTT
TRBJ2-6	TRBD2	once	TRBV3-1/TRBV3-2	CASSQDREGTGANVLTF	TGTGCCAGCAGCCAAGATAGGGAGGGAACTGGGGCCAACGTCCTGACTTTC
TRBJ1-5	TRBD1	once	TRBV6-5	CASSSTGDQPQHF	TGTGCCAGCAGTTCGACAGGGGATCAGCCCCAGCATTTT
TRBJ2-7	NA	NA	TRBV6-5	CASRLVSGNTYEQYF	TGTGCCAGCAGATTAGTTTCAGGGAACACCTACGAGCAGTACTTC
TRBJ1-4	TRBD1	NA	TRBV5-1	CASSRQGATTNEKLFF	TGCGCCAGCAGCAGGCAGGGGGCGACGACTAATGAAAAACTGTTTTTT
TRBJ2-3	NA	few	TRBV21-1	CASSKALLTGGLDTQYF	TGTGCCAGCAGCAAAGCGCTTTTGACAGGGGGCTTAGATACGCAGTATTTT
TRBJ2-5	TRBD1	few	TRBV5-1	CASSPGRGRETQYF	TGCGCCAGCAGCCCCGGCAGGGGGCGCGAGACCCAGTACTTC
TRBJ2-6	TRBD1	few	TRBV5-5	CASSLIWDRGYGANVLTF	TGTGCCAGCAGCTTGATATGGGACAGGGGTTACGGGGCCAACGTCCTGACTTTC
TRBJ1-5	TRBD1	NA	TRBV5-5	CASSPDRGDQPQHF	TGTGCCAGCAGCCCGGACAGGGGCGATCAGCCCCAGCATTTT
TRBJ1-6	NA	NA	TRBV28	CASSLFREDSPLHF	TGTGCCAGCAGTTTGTTCAGGGAAGACTCACCCCTCCACTTT
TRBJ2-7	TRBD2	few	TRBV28	CASSYLSSGRAGGYEQYF	TGTGCCAGCAGTTACTTATCTAGCGGGAGGGCCGGTGGGTACGAGCAGTACTTC
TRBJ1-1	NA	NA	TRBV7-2	CASSLAFTGEAFF	TGTGCCAGCAGCTTAGCTTTTACAGGGGAAGCTTTCTTT
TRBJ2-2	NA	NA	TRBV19	CASSPTASSGELFF	TGTGCCAGTAGCCCGACAGCCAGTTCCGGGGAGCTGTTTTTT